One and the same sample provided the 2 T cell receptor beta chains below, sequenced in a study of blood T cell repertoires in COVID-19. Profiling relied on immunoSEQ multiplex PCR, and the TCRdb table lists in-frame clones only, not all of them. The top ten clones hold 1.4% of a sample with 430,000 or so clones, around nine tenths of them seen once. Material: PBMCs or T cells enriched from blood (not recorded which). These receptors all come from a young woman who had been exposed to COVID-19.

The rearrangement uses TRBV5-5 and TRBJ2-2; 9 positions match TRBD2. The CDR3 is 16 amino acids. J lost 4 bases, V lost 4 bases, and 8 bases had no gene match. Germline lookup yields CDR1 SGHKS and CDR2 YYEKEE (reference sequence). The DNA of the CDR3 is TGTGCCAGCAGCCGGGGGGGACTAGCCGCCACCGGGGAGCTGTTTTTT. Translating gives CASSRGGLAATGELFF.

V and J are TRBV5-1 and TRBJ2-3; TRBD2 might be the D (5 bases). The V and J ends lost 0 bases and 8 bases respectively, with 10 bases between them. The germline gives CDR1 SGHRS, CDR2 YFSETQ. The CDR3 contains 13 residues. Here the CDR3 reads CASSLGSGGTQYF. In DNA form, the CDR3 reads TGCGCCAGCAGCTTGGGGTCCGGAGGTACGCAGTATTTT.